This T cell receptor (beta chain) stems from a study of T cells in Graves' hyperthyroidism and ophthalmopathy. The PBMCs were sourced from fresh peripheral blood (less than 11 ml). From RNA transcripts, TCR beta CDR3 regions were amplified. TCR CDR3 underwent first-round RT-PCR with the HTBI primer set. TCRdb processed the multiplex PCR reads anew with MiXCR; each CDR3 protein has one entry. The data show about 610,000 distinct CDR3 sequences, with roughly 14% seen just once and roughly 4.5% held by the top ten. Whole-study findings and limits: Expanded thyroid clonotypes (above 0.001) were mostly also found in blood.

This clonotype was seen ten or more times. Its specificity is unknown. The CDR3 is 18 residues long. The germline gives CDR1 SNHLY, CDR2 FYNNEI. The V gene end was trimmed by 5 bases and the J gene end by 0 bases; junction bases not matched to a gene: 10. The chain links TRBV2 to TRBJ2-4; TRBD2 matches at 10 bases. The sequenced sample was blood. This receptor was identified in a woman aged 40 to 50 with Graves' ophthalmopathy. CDR3 protein: CASSTPLAGQGAKNIQYF. CDR3 bases: TGTGCCAGCAGTACACCACTAGCGGGGCAGGGAGCCAAAAACATTCAGTACTTC. Filled out from reference TRBV2 and TRBJ2-4, the complete variable domain reads EPEVTQTPSHQVTQMGQEVILRCVPISNHLYFYWYRQILGQKVEFLVSFYNNEISEKSEIFDDQFSVERPDGSNFTLKIRSTKLEDSAMYFCASSTPLAGQGAKNIQYFGAGTRLSVL.